Sequencing of this T cell receptor beta chain was carried out in a study of T cells after yellow fever vaccination. Turning to the study itself: The fractions with low cell numbers were processed using SMART-Seq v4 Ultra Low Input. General study results and limits: Some clonotypes were seen in both the CD4 and the CD8 compartments. These made up a small share and likely arose from convergent recombination. Once the booster was given, most primary-vaccination clones reappeared, at around 95% for CD4 and more than 85% for CD8.

Germline CDR1 and CDR2: SGHTA and FQGNSA. V was cut by 3 bases and J by 0 bases, with 13 bases left in between. The CDR3 has 16 amino acids. A few counts support this clonotype. Its matching antigen is unknown. Template-switching 5'RACE yielded the TCR cDNA; a universal primer site and UMIs were added in the process. From the 5' RACE reads, TCRdb called clonotypes with MiXCR, one entry per CDR3 protein. This sample yields 450,000 to 550,000 distinct CDR3 sequences, of which around a fifth are seen a single time; about a sixth belongs to the top ten. This chain connects TRBV7-2 to TRBJ2-3; D perhaps matches TRBD2 (6 bases). This clonotype was obtained from a man aged 18 to 29 who received the YFV17D yellow fever vaccine. The sequenced sample was PBMCs, obtained approximately 22 days after the first yellow fever vaccination. The CDR3 spells CASSFIGGVSTDTQYF. The CDR3 DNA reads TGTGCCAGCAGCTTCATAGGCGGGGTGAGCACAGATACGCAGTATTTT.